These 4 T cell receptor beta chains originate from one sample sequenced in a study of shared clonotypes between healthy human individuals. Measured with immunoSEQ multiplex PCR; TCRdb has only the in-frame clones, and not every one. The data show 2.5 million or so clones, roughly nine tenths seen once. Source material: naive CD4+ T cells sorted from blood. Subset reported: CD45RA+ positively selected. The receptors come from a man younger than 35 in good health.

The V gene is TRBV18, the J gene TRBJ2-2; D unclear. The CDR3 has 16 amino acids. V dropped 2 bases and J dropped 0 bases, with 10 bases sitting between them. Germline V CDR1 and CDR2: KGHSH, LQKENI. DNA of the CDR3: TGTGCCAGCTCACCAGTATCGAAGTCGAACACCGGGGAGCTGTTTTTT. It codes for CASSPVSKSNTGELFF.

This clone was recorded a few times. This CDR3 is also generated by other DNA sequences in the sample. The V call is TRBV6-5, the J call TRBJ1-1; the D gene is possibly TRBD1 (6 bases). The V end lost 6 bases, the J end lost 3 bases, and 11 bases lay between the germline ends. Germline V lookup: CDR1 MNHEY, CDR2 SVGAGI. This CDR3 has 13 amino acids. Here the CDR3 DNA reads TGTGCCAGCAGCTACAGGGTTGACACTGAAGCTTTCTTT. Its translation is CASSYRVDTEAFF.

The chain combines TRBV30 with TRBJ1-4; D gene uncertain. V was trimmed by 2 bases and J by 8 bases, leaving 15 bases between them. The CDR3 consists of 14 residues. CDR1 is GTSNPN and CDR2 is SVGIG in the germline V gene (reference sequence). CDR3 DNA: TGTGCCTGGAGTCTGGGGTCTCTGGGGGAAAAACTGTTTTTT. As protein: CAWSLGSLGEKLFF.

The rearrangement joins TRBV6-6 to TRBJ1-2; maybe TRBD1 (6 bases). V lost 7 bases, J lost 3 bases, and 15 bases lay in between. Germline V lookup: CDR1 MNHNY, CDR2 SVGAGI (reference sequence). The CDR3 covers 14 residues. Here the CDR3 reads CASTKSGAHYGYTF. In DNA, the CDR3 is TGTGCCAGCACCAAATCGGGGGCCCACTATGGCTACACCTTC.